A single TCR beta chain is shown here with its context. Libraries were prepared by immunoSEQ multiplex PCR; TCRdb keeps only in-frame clonotypes and omits some of them. The sample shows 90,000 to 110,000 clones, roughly 87% of them seen only once. The sample comes from a study of blood T cell repertoires in COVID-19. V lost 3 bases to trimming and J lost 2 bases, with 10 bases between them. This CDR3 contains 14 residues. Germline loops: CDR1 SGHTA, CDR2 FQGNSA. This clonotype was obtained from a man aged 50-59 years with acute or convalescent COVID-19. Sequencing input: peripheral blood. This sequence joins TRBV7-2 and TRBJ1-2; weak D call: TRBD1 (6 bases). This CDR3 is CASSFQGQNYGYTF. As DNA, the CDR3 is TGTGCCAGCAGCTTTCAGGGGCAGAACTATGGCTACACCTTC. The full variable domain, in which reference TRBV7-2 and TRBJ1-2 provide the parts outside the CDR3, is GAGVSQSPSNKVTEKGKDVELRCDPISGHTALYWYRQSLGQGLEFLIYFQGNSAPDKSGLPSDRFSAERTGGSVSTLTIQRTQQEDSAVYLCASSFQGQNYGYTFGSGTRLTVV.